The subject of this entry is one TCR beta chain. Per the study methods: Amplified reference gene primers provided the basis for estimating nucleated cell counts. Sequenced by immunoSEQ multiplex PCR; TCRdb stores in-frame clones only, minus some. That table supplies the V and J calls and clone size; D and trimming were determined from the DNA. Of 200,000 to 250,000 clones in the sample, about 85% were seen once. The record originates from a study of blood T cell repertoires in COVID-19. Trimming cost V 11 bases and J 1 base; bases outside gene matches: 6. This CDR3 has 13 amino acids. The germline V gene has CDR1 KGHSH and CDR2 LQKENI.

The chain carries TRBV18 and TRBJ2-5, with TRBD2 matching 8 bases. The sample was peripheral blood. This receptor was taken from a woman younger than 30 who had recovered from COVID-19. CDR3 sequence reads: CASTRGVQETQYF. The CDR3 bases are TGTGCCTCCACGCGGGGGGTCCAAGAGACCCAGTACTTC.